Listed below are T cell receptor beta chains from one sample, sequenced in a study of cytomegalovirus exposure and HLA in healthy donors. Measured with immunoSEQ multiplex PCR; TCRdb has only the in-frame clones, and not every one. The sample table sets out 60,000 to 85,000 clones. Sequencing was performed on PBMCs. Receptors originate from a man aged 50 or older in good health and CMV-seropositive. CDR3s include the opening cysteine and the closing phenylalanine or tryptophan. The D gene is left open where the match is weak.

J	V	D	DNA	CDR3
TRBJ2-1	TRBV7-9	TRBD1	TGTGCCAGCAGCTCGAGCTTTACAGGGGCCGAGCAGTTCTTC	CASSSSFTGAEQFF
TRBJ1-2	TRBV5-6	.	TGTGCCAGCAGCTTGGGGCGGGTCGCTAACTATGGCTACACCTTC	CASSLGRVANYGYTF
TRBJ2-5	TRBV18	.	TGTGCCAGCTCACCTCTTCGGGGAGAGACCCAGTACTTC	CASSPLRGETQYF
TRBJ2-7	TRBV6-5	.	TGTGCCAGCAGTTACGAGGCAGTACCTTACGAGCAGTACTTC	CASSYEAVPYEQYF
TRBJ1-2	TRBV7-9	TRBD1	TGTGCCAGCAGCCGAACCGCAAACAGGGGCAACTATGGCTACACCTTC	CASSRTANRGNYGYTF
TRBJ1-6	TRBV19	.	TGTGCCAGTAGCCCCCGGGGAGGTGGAGACGGTTCACCCCTCCACTTT	CASSPRGGGDGSPLHF
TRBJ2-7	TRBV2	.	TGTGCCAGCAGTGCAGTCCCCCGGGGCTACGAGCAGTACTTC	CASSAVPRGYEQYF
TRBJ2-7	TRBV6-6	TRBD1	TGTGCCAGCAGTTACTCGGAGACAGGGAAAGGAGTCGAGCAGTACTTC	CASSYSETGKGVEQYF
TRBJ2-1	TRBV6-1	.	TGTGCCAGCAGTGAAGTCGGCAGGCAAAGCTCCTACAATGAGCAGTTCTTC	CASSEVGRQSSYNEQFF
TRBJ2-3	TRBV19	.	TGTGCCAGTGGCGACCGGGGGGCTACCCCCTCTAGCACAGATACGCAGTATTTT	CASGDRGATPSSTDTQYF
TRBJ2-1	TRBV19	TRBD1	TGTGCCAGTACCTCGTTCGAACCCGGGACAGCTTACAATGAGCAGTTCTTC	CASTSFEPGTAYNEQFF
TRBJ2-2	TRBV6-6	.	TGTGCCAGCATACAGGGAGAAACCGGGGAGCTGTTTTTT	CASIQGETGELFF
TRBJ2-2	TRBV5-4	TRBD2	TGTGCCAGCAGCTTGGGACTAGCGGGGCCTGGCGGGAACACCGGGGAGCTGTTTTTT	CASSLGLAGPGGNTGELFF
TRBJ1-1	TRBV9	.	TGTGCCAGCAGCGTTTGGGGGGAACAACTCTCGGGCACTGAAGCTTTCTTT	CASSVWGEQLSGTEAFF
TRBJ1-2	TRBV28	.	TGTGCCAGCAGTTTAGGACAGCCTTCGTGGGGCTACACCTTC	CASSLGQPSWGYTF
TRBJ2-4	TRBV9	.	TGTGCCAGCAGCTTAAGTGACGGACACCTCAAAAACATTCAGTACTTC	CASSLSDGHLKNIQYF
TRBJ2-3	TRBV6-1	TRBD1	TGTGCCAGCAGTCGACAGGGGAGTTCAGATACGCAGTATTTT	CASSRQGSSDTQYF
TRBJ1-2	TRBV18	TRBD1	TGTGCCAGCTCCTCTCGACAGGGTACCTATGGCTACACCTTC	CASSSRQGTYGYTF
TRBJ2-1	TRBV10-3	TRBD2	TGTGCCATCAGTGATGAACTAGCGGTCGACAATGAGCAGTTCTTC	CAISDELAVDNEQFF
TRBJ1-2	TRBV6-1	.	TGTGCCAGCAGTCCAGGCGTGGATGGCTACACCTTC	CASSPGVDGYTF
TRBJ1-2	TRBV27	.	TGTGCCAGCAGTTTATATAACAGTAACTATGGCTACACCTTC	CASSLYNSNYGYTF
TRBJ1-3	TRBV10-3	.	TGTGCCATCAGTGATTCCGGGACTTTTGCCTCTGGAAACACCATATATTTT	CAISDSGTFASGNTIYF
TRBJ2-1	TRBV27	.	TGTGCCAGCAGTCCTGAGCCGGGGAGCTCCTACAATGAGCAGTTCTTC	CASSPEPGSSYNEQFF
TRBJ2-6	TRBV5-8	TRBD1	TGTGCCAGCAGCTTGAGACAGGGGGCAAATGGGGCCAACGTCCTGACTTTC	CASSLRQGANGANVLTF
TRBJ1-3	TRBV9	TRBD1	TGTGCCAGCAGCCCCGGGACAGGGGAATCGAATGGAAACACCATATATTTT	CASSPGTGESNGNTIYF
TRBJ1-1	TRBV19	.	TGTGCCAGTACTAGACAGCAGAACACTGAAGCTTTCTTT	CASTRQQNTEAFF
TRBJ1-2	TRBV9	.	TGTGCCAGCAGCCCGATGCCGACAGCCTTGTATGGCTACACCTTC	CASSPMPTALYGYTF
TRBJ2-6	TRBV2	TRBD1	TGTGCCAGCAGCGGAGGACAGGGGCTTATCTCTGGGGCCAACGTCCTGACTTTC	CASSGGQGLISGANVLTF
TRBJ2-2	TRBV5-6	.	TGTGCCAGCAGCTTTTCCACAGAATACACCGGGGAGCTGTTTTTT	CASSFSTEYTGELFF
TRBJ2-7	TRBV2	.	TGTGCCAGCACCATCGAAAGCGGCAGCTACGAGCAGTACTTC	CASTIESGSYEQYF
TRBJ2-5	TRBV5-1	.	TGCGCCAGCAGACTTTCTAGCGCTATCCAAGAGACCCAGTACTTC	CASRLSSAIQETQYF
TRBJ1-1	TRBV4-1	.	TGCGCCAGCAGCCATGAGGACAGACAAACTGAAGCTTTCTTT	CASSHEDRQTEAFF
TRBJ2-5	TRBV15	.	TGTGCCACCAGCAGACCGGGGACACGCCAAGAGACCCAGTACTTC	CATSRPGTRQETQYF
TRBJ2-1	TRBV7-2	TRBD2	TGTGCCAGCAGCTTAGTGGGACTAGCGAGGAATGAGCAGTTCTTC	CASSLVGLARNEQFF
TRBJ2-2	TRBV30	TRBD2	TGTGCCTCACCGGGGGGTCCGAACACCGGGGAGCTGTTTTTT	CASPGGPNTGELFF
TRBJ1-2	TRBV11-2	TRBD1	TGTGCCAGCAGCCGCCTCAAGGGACAGGGGGCGGAGGGCTACACCTTC	CASSRLKGQGAEGYTF
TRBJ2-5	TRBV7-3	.	TGTGCCAGCAGCTTAGCAGGGGGGGAGACCCAGTACTTC	CASSLAGGETQYF
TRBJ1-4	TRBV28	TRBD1	TGTGCCAGCAGGCCCCGACAGGGAACTAATGAAAAACTGTTTTTT	CASRPRQGTNEKLFF
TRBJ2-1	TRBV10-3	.	TGTGCCATCAGTGAGTCTAGCGGTGAGCAGTTCTTC	CAISESSGEQFF
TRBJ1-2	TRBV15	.	TGTGCCACCAGCAGAGATCGGGATGGCTACACCTTC	CATSRDRDGYTF
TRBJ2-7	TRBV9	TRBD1	TGTGCCAGCACCCTAGACGACAGGGGGCCCTACGAGCAGTACTTC	CASTLDDRGPYEQYF
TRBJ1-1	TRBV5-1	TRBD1	TGCGCCAGCTCAGGTGACCTATGGGACAGTCAGGAAGCTTTCTTT	CASSGDLWDSQEAFF
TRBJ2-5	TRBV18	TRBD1	TGTGCCAGCTCACCTTTCGGAACCGGGACAGAACAAGAGACCCAGTACTTC	CASSPFGTGTEQETQYF
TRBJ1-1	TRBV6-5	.	TGTGCCAGCAACACCCAGGGAGGGAAGGGTGAAGCTTTCTTT	CASNTQGGKGEAFF
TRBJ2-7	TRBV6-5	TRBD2	TGTGCCAGCAGTATTCTAGCGGGCGGAGACGAGCAGTACTTC	CASSILAGGDEQYF
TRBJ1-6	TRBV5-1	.	TGCGCCAGCAGCTTGGGGGAGGACGCCGCGGTAAAGTCACCCCTCCACTTT	CASSLGEDAAVKSPLHF
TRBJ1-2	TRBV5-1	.	TGCGCCAGCAGCCTCGACAGCATTATCGATGGCTACACCTTC	CASSLDSIIDGYTF